The 26 T cell receptor beta chains below all came from one sample that was sequenced in a study of OX40 agonist ivuxolimab in advanced cancers. Assay: immunoSEQ multiplex PCR; the TCRdb copy retains only in-frame clones and omits some. The table shows tens of thousands of clones, with 80% occurring only once. The sample consisted of CD4+ or CD8+ T cells sorted from blood, taken in a trial of the OX40 agonist ivuxolimab. These receptors came from an adult with an advanced solid tumor such as melanoma, head and neck, liver or kidney cancer.

The chain couples TRBV5-8 to TRBJ2-7; 8 bases agree with TRBD1. CDR3 length: 18 residues. Losses at the gene ends were 4 bases for V and 4 bases for J; bases not matched to a gene: 19. CDR1 and CDR2 (germline): SGHTS, YDEGEE. The CDR3 DNA sequence: TGTGCCAGCAGCCCTCTATGGACAGGGCTACTGGTCGGGTACGAGCAGTACGTC. As protein: CASSPLWTGLLVGYEQYV.

The chain recombines TRBV4-3 with TRBJ1-2, with 7 bases that match TRBD1. The CDR3 sequence is 16 residues long. V shed 3 bases and J 8 bases; nucleotides not matched to a gene: 15. The V gene's germline CDR1 is LGHNA and CDR2 YSLEER. DNA for the CDR3: TGCGCCAGCAGCCATGATCCCACAGGGGCGAGGCGGGGCTACACCTTC. Amino acids: CASSHDPTGARRGYTF.

V usage is TRBV2 and J usage is TRBJ1-5; D perhaps matches TRBD1 (6 bases). V lost 8 bases and J 7 bases, leaving 18 bases between the germline ends. Germline values: CDR1 SNHLY, CDR2 FYNNEI. CDR3 size: 14 residues. The CDR3 spells CASRDGGAGQPQHF. In nucleotides, the CDR3 is TGTGCCAGCCGGGACGGGGGGGCTGGGCAGCCCCAGCATTTT. Supplemented by reference TRBV2 and TRBJ1-5, the full variable domain reads EPEVTQTPSHQVTQMGQEVILRCVPISNHLYFYWYRQILGQKVEFLVSFYNNEISEKSEIFDDQFSVERPDGSNFTLKIRSTKLEDSAMYFCASRDGGAGQPQHFGDGTRLSIL.

This chain uses TRBV2 with TRBJ2-5; D call uncertain. V was shortened by 3 bases and J by 3 bases, with 11 bases between the two germline ends. The germline gives CDR1 SNHLY, CDR2 FYNNEI. The CDR3 runs to 14 residues. The DNA for the CDR3 is TGTGCCAGCAGTGATCGGACCCCGGAAGAGACCCAGTACTTC. Its protein product is CASSDRTPEETQYF. Combining the CDR3 with reference TRBV2 and TRBJ2-5 gives the whole variable domain EPEVTQTPSHQVTQMGQEVILRCVPISNHLYFYWYRQILGQKVEFLVSFYNNEISEKSEIFDDQFSVERPDGSNFTLKIRSTKLEDSAMYFCASSDRTPEETQYFGPGTRLLVL.

This clone was counted a single time. This chain joins TRBV7-2 and TRBJ2-7; TRBD2 might be the D (6 bases). The germline gives CDR1 SGHTA, CDR2 FQGNSA. The CDR3 totals 16 residues. The V end was cut by 6 bases, the J end by 12 bases, with 30 bases between. In DNA, the CDR3 is TGTGCCAGCAGTATAGGAAGACTCCGACCGAGGACCGGGAGGTACGTC. Translation: CASSIGRLRPRTGRYV.

This chain links TRBV19 with TRBJ2-2; 9 bases line up with TRBD1. This CDR3 region has 15 residues. The germline CDR1 and CDR2 sequences are LNHDA and SQIVND (reference sequence). V dropped 10 bases and J dropped 1; count of bases not matched to a gene: 7. The CDR3 loop is CATSGGQGNTGELFF. CDR3 bases: TGTGCCACCTCCGGGGGACAGGGGAACACCGGGGAGCTGTTTTTT.

J is TRBJ1-6 and V is TRBV5-1; D ambiguous. CDR1 is SGHRS, CDR2 YFSETQ, per germline. The ends were cut back, 7 bases at V and 6 bases at J, with 11 bases in the middle. This CDR3 has 13 amino acids. Here the CDR3 DNA reads TGCGCCAGCCACCACGTATCTAATTCACCCCTCCACTTT. This encodes CASHHVSNSPLHF.

This rearrangement joins TRBV29-1 to TRBJ1-2; 8 bases match TRBD1. There are 13 residues in the CDR3. Germline lookup yields CDR1 SQVTM and CDR2 ANQGSEA. The J segment lost 8 bases and the V segment lost 3 bases, leaving 8 bases of the junction unmatched. In nucleotides, the CDR3 is TGCAGCGTTGAGAGACAGGGGAAGGACGGCTACACCTTC. This codes for CSVERQGKDGYTF.

V is TRBV7-2 and J is TRBJ2-2; possibly TRBD2 for D (5 bases). This CDR3 contains 13 residues. V was pared by 1 base and J by 6 bases, with 6 bases between. Germline values: CDR1 SGHTA, CDR2 FQGNSA. CDR3 in DNA: TGTGCCAGCAGCTTAGAGGAGGCCGGGGAGCTGTTTTTT. Translated: CASSLEEAGELFF.

V and J are TRBV5-6 and TRBJ2-3; weak D call: TRBD1 (6 bases). Trimming shortened V by 6 bases and J by 4 bases, and 6 bases separated the two germline ends. The CDR3 covers 11 residues. Germline V gene sequence: CDR1 SGHDT, CDR2 YYEEEE. CDR3 region: CASNRADTQYF. CDR3 coding DNA: TGTGCCAGCAACAGGGCAGATACGCAGTATTTT.

J is TRBJ1-3 and V is TRBV9; the match to TRBD1 covers 8 bases. The CDR3 totals 15 residues. Trimming removed 5 bases from V and 1 base from J; junction bases left unmatched: 5. Germline assignment: CDR1 SGDLS and CDR2 YYNGEE. The CDR3 sequence: CASSTGGASGNTIYF. CDR3 in DNA: TGTGCCAGCAGTACAGGGGGGGCTTCTGGAAACACCATATATTTT.

The chain has TRBV28 and TRBJ1-3, with 8 nucleotides matching TRBD1. V gave up 6 bases and J gave up 3 bases; unmatched junction bases: 7. The CDR3 runs to 15 residues. Germline V CDR1 and CDR2: MDHEN, SYDVKM. This CDR3 is CASSRRTGHGNTIYF. The CDR3 DNA is TGTGCCAGCAGCCGGCGGACAGGGCATGGAAACACCATATATTTT.

J is TRBJ2-1 and V is TRBV7-8; no clear D. Germline V gene lookup returns CDR1 SGHVS and CDR2 FQNEAQ. CDR3 length: 12 amino acids. Trimming stripped 5 bases from V and 7 bases from J, with 9 bases between. This chain's CDR3 is CASSPRENEQFF. DNA for the CDR3: TGTGCCAGCAGCCCCCGCGAGAATGAGCAGTTCTTC.

CDR3 protein: CASSQGSGGFFSYNEQFF. The CDR3 coding sequence is TGTGCCAGCAGCCAAGGATCAGGGGGGTTCTTCTCCTACAATGAGCAGTTCTTC. The gene calls are TRBV7-9 and TRBJ2-1; D might be TRBD1 (7 bases). CDR3 length: 18 amino acids. With 5 bases removed from V and 0 bases from J, the gap between germline ends came to 20 bases. Germline-derived CDR1 and CDR2 are SEHNR and FQNEAQ (reference sequence).

This chain uses TRBV5-4 with TRBJ2-5; unclear D gene. V was cut by 5 bases and J by 5 bases, with 13 bases left in between. CDR1 is SGHNT, CDR2 YYREEE, per germline (reference sequence). The CDR3 runs to 13 residues. The CDR3 bases are TGTGCCAGCAGGTCCGGCACAACGGAGACCCAGTACTTC. Amino acid sequence: CASRSGTTETQYF.

This clone was seen a few times. This chain joins TRBV6-5 and TRBJ1-2; a possible D gene is TRBD1 (6 bases). The germline V gene has CDR1 MNHEY and CDR2 SVGAGI. The germline V and J ends were trimmed by 3 bases and 6 bases, with 8 bases remaining between them. This CDR3 contains 12 residues. DNA of the CDR3: TGTGCCAGCAGTTATCAGGGGCATGGCTACACCTTC. This codes for CASSYQGHGYTF.

The chain carries TRBV4-2 and TRBJ2-7, with 10 positions matching TRBD2. The germline V gene encodes CDR1 LGHNA and CDR2 YNFKEQ. The CDR3 is made up of 15 amino acids. V was clipped by 4 bases and J by 3 bases; unmatched bases: 6. For the CDR3, the DNA is TGTGCCAGCAGCCGGGAAGCGGGAGGGGTCTACGAGCAGTACTTC. This sequence encodes CASSREAGGVYEQYF.

This chain links TRBV20-1 with TRBJ2-5, with unresolved D. Germline CDR1 and CDR2: DFQATT and SNEGSKA (reference sequence). The ends were cut back, 3 bases at V and 5 bases at J, with 7 bases in the middle. The CDR3 has 11 amino acids. CDR3: CSASKTETQYF. In DNA form, the CDR3 reads TGCAGTGCTAGTAAAACGGAGACCCAGTACTTC.

This clone was counted only a few times. This chain connects TRBV28 to TRBJ1-5; 9 nucleotides line up with TRBD1. Germline lookup yields CDR1 MDHEN and CDR2 SYDVKM. This CDR3 spans 15 amino acids. J gave up 6 bases and V 6 bases, and 9 bases lay outside the gene matches. DNA for the CDR3: TGTGCCAGCAGCCGCAGGGACAGGGTCCGTCAGCCCCAGCATTTT. It translates to CASSRRDRVRQPQHF.

V gene TRBV13 combines with J gene TRBJ2-5; the D gene could be TRBD1 or TRBD2 (5 bases each). The J call may be faulty, since TRBJ2-7 better matches the DNA end. The CDR3 extends over 14 amino acids. Germline V gene data show CDR1 as PRHDT and CDR2 as FYEKMQ (reference sequence). CDR3 DNA: TGTGCCAGCTCACTAGACAGAAGACCCTACGAGCAGTACTTC. Translation gives CASSLDRRPYEQYF.

This chain joins TRBV5-4 and TRBJ1-1, with D uncertain. Germline values: CDR1 SGHNT, CDR2 YYREEE (reference sequence). The CDR3 consists of 13 residues. V was trimmed by 0 bases and J by 7 bases, leaving 10 bases between them. The CDR3 nucleotides are TGTGCCAGCAGCTTGGAGGGATGGGGTGAAGCTTTCTTT. This sequence encodes CASSLEGWGEAFF.

The rearrangement links TRBV12-5 to TRBJ2-2; 14 bases agree with TRBD2. Germline CDR1 reads LGHNT; CDR2 reads FRNRAP. V dropped 0 bases and J dropped 5; count of bases not matched to a gene: 8. This CDR3 is 19 amino acids long. CDR3 amino acids: CASGLVLSTSGRGTGELFF. In DNA form, the CDR3 reads TGTGCTAGTGGTTTGGTCTTATCGACTAGCGGGAGGGGGACCGGGGAGCTGTTTTTT.

The chain employs TRBV7-2 and TRBJ2-3; possibly TRBD1 for D (6 bases). CDR1 SGHTA and CDR2 FQGNSA come from the germline V gene. Trimming stripped 6 bases from V and 3 bases from J, with 19 bases between. This CDR3 has 16 residues. The CDR3 spells CASSINREMRTDTQYF. The CDR3 coding sequence is TGTGCCAGCAGTATCAACAGGGAAATGAGAACAGATACGCAGTATTTT.

J is TRBJ2-4 and V is TRBV6-5; 8 bases match TRBD1. This CDR3 is 14 amino acids long. The V gene end was trimmed by 6 bases and the J gene end by 6 bases; junction bases not matched to a gene: 7. CDR1 and CDR2 from the germline V gene are MNHEY and SVGAGI. CDR3 DNA sequence: TGTGCCAGCAGGCCGGACAGGGTTACAAACATTCAGTACTTC. Translating gives CASRPDRVTNIQYF.

This chain connects TRBV28 to TRBJ1-5, with D unresolved. This CDR3 contains 15 residues. V gave up 2 bases and J gave up 5 bases, with 13 bases separating them. Per the germline V gene, CDR1 is MDHEN and CDR2 is SYDVKM. The CDR3 DNA follows: TGTGCCAGCAGTTTAGGGTCGGCCACACATCAGCCCCAGCATTTT. It encodes CASSLGSATHQPQHF.

This clone was picked up a small number of times. The chain recombines TRBV10-3 with TRBJ1-2; D is ambiguous. V lost 7 bases to trimming and J lost 7 bases, with 16 bases between them. Germline V gene sequence: CDR1 ENHRY, CDR2 SYGVKD. There are 13 residues in the CDR3. The CDR3: CAINSGTAFGYTF. In DNA, the CDR3 is TGTGCCATCAATTCAGGTACAGCGTTTGGCTACACCTTC.